Listed here are 3 T cell receptor beta chains from one sample, sequenced in a study of T-cell reconstitution after alpha-beta-depleted transplantation in children. Preparing the TCRbeta library involved the use of unique molecular identifiers. MiXCR, run by TCRdb on the PCR reads, gives a single entry per CDR3 protein. This sample carries about 610,000 distinct CDR3 sequences, about 10% of them seen once, and the ten largest clones take 4%. This material consisted of PBMCs from the stem cell graft donor, taken from the stem cell graft. The receptors were sampled from a human donor who donated a stem cell graft to a child with acute myeloid leukemia.

The rearrangement uses TRBV7-8 and TRBJ2-6, with D perhaps matching TRBD1 (6 bases). V was clipped by 4 bases and J by 2 bases, with 12 bases between them. Germline V gene data show CDR1 as SGHVS and CDR2 as FQNEAQ. The CDR3 extends over 16 amino acids. The DNA of the CDR3 is TGTGCCAGCAGCTCTACAGGGAGAACTGGGGCCAACGTCCTGACTTTC. This codes for CASSSTGRTGANVLTF.

This clonotype was counted at least ten times. The chain's CDR3 is CASSPRTSGSEQFF. CDR3 nucleotide sequence: TGTGCCAGCAGCCCCAGGACTAGCGGGAGTGAACAGTTCTTC. The chain combines TRBV9 with TRBJ2-1; 13 bases match TRBD2. Germline V CDR1 and CDR2: SGDLS, YYNGEE. This CDR3 contains 14 residues. Trimming at V came to 4 bases and at J to 13 bases, leaving 8 bases not matched to a gene.

The V and J genes are TRBV5-5 and TRBJ2-7, with 8 bases matching TRBD1. The CDR3 extends over 16 amino acids. Germline values: CDR1 SGHKS, CDR2 YYEKEE (reference sequence). The V and J ends lost 4 bases and 3 bases, in that order; junction bases with no gene match: 12. CDR3 DNA sequence: TGTGCCAGCAGCAGGGGGACAGGTGGACTTGTCTACGAGCAGTACTTC. Amino acid sequence: CASSRGTGGLVYEQYF. Full variable domain (remainder filled in from reference TRBV5-5 and TRBJ2-7): DAGVTQSPTHLIKTRGQQVTLRCSPISGHKSVSWYQQVLGQGPQFIFQYYEKEERGRGNFPDRFSARQFPNYSSELNVNALLLGDSALYLCASSRGTGGLVYEQYFGPGTRLTVT.